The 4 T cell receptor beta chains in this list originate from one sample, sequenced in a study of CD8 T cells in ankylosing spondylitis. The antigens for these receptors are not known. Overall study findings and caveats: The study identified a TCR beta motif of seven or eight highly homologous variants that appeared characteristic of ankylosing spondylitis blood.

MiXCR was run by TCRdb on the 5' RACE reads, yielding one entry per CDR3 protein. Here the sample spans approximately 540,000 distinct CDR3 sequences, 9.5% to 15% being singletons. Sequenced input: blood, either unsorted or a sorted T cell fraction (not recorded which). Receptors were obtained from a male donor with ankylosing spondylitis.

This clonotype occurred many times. The CDR3 sequence: CASSLAGGGNTEAFF. As DNA, the CDR3 is TGCGCCAGCAGCTTGGCCGGGGGGGGGAACACTGAAGCTTTCTTT. This chain uses TRBV5-1 with TRBJ1-1, with D possibly matching TRBD1 (5 bases). In germline, CDR1 is SGHRS, CDR2 YFSETQ. V was cut by 0 bases and J by 1 base, with 10 bases left in between. This CDR3 is built from 15 residues.

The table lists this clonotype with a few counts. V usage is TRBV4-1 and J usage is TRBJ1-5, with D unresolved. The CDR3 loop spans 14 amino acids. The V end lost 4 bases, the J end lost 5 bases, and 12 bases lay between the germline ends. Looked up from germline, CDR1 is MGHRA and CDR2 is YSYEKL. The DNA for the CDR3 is TGCGCCAGCAGCCCCCCCGGGGATTATCAGCCCCAGCATTTT. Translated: CASSPPGDYQPQHF.

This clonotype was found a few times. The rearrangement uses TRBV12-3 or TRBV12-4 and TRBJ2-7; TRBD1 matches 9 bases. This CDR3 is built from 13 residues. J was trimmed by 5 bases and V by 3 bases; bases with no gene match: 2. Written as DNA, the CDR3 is TGTGCCAGCAGTTTTGGACAGGGGCACGAGCAGTACGTC. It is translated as CASSFGQGHEQYV.

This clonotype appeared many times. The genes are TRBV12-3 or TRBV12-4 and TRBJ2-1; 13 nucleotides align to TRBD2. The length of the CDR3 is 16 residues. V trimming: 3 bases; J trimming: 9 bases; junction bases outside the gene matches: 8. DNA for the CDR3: TGTGCCAGCAGTTTTAAACTAGCGGGAGGGCCTGGTGAGCAGTTCTTC. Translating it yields CASSFKLAGGPGEQFF.